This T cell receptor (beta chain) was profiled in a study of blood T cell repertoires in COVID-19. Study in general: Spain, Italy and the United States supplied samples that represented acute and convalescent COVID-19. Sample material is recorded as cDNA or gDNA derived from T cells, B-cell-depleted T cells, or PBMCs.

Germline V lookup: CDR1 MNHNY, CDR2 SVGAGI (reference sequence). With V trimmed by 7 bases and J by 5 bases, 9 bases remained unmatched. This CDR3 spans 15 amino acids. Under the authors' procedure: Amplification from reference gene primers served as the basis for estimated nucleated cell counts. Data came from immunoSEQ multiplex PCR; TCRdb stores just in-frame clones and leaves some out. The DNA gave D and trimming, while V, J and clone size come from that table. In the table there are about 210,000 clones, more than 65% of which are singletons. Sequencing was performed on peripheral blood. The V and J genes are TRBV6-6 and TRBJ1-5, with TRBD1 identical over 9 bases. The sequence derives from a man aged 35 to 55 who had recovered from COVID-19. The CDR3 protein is CASKSTGTGHQPQHF. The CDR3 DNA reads TGTGCCAGCAAATCAACCGGGACAGGGCATCAGCCCCAGCATTTT.